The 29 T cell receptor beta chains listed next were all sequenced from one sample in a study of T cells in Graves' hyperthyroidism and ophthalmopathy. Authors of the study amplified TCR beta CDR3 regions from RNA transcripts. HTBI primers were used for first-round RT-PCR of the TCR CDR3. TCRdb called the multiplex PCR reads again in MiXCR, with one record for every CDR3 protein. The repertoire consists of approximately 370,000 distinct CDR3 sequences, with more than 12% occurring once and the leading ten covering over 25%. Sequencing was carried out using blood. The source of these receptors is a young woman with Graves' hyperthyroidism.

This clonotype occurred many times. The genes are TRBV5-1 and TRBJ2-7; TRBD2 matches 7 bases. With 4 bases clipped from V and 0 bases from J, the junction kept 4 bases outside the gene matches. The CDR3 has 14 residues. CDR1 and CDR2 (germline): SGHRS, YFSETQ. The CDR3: CASSALASSYEQYF. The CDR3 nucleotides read TGCGCCAGCAGCGCACTAGCGTCCTCCTACGAGCAGTACTTC.

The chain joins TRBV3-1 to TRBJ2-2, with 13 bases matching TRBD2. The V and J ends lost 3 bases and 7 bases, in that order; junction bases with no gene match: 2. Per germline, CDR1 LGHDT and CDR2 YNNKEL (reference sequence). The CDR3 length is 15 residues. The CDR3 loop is CASSHTSGRVGELFF. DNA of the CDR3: TGTGCCAGCAGCCATACTAGCGGGAGGGTCGGGGAGCTGTTTTTT.

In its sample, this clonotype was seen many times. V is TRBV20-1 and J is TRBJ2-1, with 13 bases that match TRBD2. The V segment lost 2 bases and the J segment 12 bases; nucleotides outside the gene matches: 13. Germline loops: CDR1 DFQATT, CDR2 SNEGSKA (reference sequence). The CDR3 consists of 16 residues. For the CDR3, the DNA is TGCAGTGCTAGACCCCTTACTAGCGGGAGGGCCGGAACGCAGTTCTTC. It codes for CSARPLTSGRAGTQFF.

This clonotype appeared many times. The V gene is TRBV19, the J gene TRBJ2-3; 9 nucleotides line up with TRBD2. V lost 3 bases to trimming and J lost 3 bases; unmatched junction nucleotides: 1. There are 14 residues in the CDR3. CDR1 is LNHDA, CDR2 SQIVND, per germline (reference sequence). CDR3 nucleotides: TGTGCCAGTAGTATCAGCGGGAGGACAGATACGCAGTATTTT. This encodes CASSISGRTDTQYF.

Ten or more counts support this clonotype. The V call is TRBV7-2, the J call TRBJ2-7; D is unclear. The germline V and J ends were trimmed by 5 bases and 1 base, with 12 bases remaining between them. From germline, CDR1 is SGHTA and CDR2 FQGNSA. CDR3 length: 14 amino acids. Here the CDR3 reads CASSPYRLSYEQYF. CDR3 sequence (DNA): TGTGCCAGCAGCCCGTACCGACTGTCCTACGAGCAGTACTTC.

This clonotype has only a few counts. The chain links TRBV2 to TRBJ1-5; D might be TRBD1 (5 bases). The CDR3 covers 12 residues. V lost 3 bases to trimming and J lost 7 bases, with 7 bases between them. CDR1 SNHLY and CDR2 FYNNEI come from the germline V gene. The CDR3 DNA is TGTGCCAGCAGTGACAGGGCGCAGCCCCAGCATTTT. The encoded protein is CASSDRAQPQHF.

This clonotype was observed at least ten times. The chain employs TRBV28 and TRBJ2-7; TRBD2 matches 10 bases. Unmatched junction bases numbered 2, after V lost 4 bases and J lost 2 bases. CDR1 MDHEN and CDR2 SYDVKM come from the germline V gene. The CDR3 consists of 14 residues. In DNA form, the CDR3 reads TGTGCCAGCAGTTCAAGCGGGAGGGCCTACGAGCAGTACTTC. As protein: CASSSSGRAYEQYF.

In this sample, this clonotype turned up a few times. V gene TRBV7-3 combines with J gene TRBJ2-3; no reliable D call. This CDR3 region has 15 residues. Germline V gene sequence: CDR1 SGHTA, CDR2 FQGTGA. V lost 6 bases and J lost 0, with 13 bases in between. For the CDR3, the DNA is TGTGCCAGCAGTCCTCAGGCCTCTAGCACAGATACGCAGTATTTT. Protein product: CASSPQASSTDTQYF.

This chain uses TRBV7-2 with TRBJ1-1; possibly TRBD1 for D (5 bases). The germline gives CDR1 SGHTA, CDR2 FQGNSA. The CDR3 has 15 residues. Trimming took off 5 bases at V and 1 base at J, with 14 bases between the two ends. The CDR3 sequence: CASSPRGLANTEAFF. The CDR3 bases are TGTGCCAGCAGCCCGAGGGGACTGGCGAACACTGAAGCTTTCTTT.

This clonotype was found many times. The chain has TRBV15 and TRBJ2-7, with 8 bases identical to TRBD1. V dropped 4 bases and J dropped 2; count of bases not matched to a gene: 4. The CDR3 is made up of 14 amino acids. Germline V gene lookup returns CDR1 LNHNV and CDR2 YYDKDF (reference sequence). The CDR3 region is CATSKDRGPYEQYF. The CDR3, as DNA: TGTGCCACCAGCAAAGACAGGGGCCCCTACGAGCAGTACTTC.

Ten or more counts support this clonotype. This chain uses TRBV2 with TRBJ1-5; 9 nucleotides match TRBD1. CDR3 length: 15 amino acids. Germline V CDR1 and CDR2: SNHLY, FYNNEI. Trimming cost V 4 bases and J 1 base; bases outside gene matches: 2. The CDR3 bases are TGTGCCAGCAGTGGGGGACAGGGAAGCAATCAGCCCCAGCATTTT. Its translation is CASSGGQGSNQPQHF.

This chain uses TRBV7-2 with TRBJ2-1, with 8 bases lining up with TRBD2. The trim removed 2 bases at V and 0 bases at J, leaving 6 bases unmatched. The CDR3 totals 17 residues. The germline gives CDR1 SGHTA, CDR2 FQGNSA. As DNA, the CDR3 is TGTGCCAGCAGCTTAAAAGCGGGAGCGATCTCCTACAATGAGCAGTTCTTC. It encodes CASSLKAGAISYNEQFF.

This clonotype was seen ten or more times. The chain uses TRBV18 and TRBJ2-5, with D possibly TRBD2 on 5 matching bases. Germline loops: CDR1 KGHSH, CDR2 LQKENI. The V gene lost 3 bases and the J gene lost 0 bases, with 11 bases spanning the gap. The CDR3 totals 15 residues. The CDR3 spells CASSPEGGHQETQYF. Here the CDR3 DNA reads TGTGCCAGCTCACCGGAAGGAGGACACCAAGAGACCCAGTACTTC.

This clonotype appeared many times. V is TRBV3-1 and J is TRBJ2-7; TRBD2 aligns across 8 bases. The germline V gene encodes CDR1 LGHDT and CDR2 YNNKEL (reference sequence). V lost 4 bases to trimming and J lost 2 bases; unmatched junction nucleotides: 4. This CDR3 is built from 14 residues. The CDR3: CASSRGGRPYEQYF. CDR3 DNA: TGTGCCAGCAGCCGCGGCGGGAGGCCCTACGAGCAGTACTTC.

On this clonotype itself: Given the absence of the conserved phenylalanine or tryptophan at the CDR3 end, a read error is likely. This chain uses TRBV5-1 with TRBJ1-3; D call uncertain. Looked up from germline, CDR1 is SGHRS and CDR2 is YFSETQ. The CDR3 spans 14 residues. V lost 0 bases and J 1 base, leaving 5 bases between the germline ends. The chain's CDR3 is CASSLGGSGNTIYL. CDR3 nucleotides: TGCGCCAGCAGCTTGGGAGGATCTGGAAACACCATATATCTT.

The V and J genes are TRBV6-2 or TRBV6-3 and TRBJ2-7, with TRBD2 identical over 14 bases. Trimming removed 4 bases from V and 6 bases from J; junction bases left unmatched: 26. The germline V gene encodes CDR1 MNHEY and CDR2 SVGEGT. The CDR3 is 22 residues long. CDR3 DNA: TGTGCCAGCAGTTTATACGGACAGCCCCGGACTAGCGGGAGGTCCTTGCCCCCCGAGCAGTACTTC. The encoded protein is CASSLYGQPRTSGRSLPPEQYF.

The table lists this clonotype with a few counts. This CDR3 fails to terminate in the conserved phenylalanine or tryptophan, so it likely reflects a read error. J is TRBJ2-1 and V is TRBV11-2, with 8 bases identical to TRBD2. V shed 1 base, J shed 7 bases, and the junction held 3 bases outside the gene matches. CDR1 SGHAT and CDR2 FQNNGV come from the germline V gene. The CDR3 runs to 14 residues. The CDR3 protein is CASSLAGGINEQFL. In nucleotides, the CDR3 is TGTGCCAGCAGCTTAGCGGGAGGGATAAATGAGCAGTTCCTC.

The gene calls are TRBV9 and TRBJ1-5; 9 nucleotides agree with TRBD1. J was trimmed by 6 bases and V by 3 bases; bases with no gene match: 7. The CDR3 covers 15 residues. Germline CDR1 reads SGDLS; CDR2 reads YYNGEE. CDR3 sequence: CASSAETGGLQPQHF. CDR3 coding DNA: TGTGCCAGCAGCGCAGAAACAGGGGGCCTTCAGCCCCAGCATTTT.

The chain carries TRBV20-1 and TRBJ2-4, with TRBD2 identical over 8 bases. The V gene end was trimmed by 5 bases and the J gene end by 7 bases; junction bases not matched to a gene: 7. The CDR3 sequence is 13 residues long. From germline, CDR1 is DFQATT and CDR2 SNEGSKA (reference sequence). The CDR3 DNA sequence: TGCAGTGCTTGGACTAGCCGAATCAACATTCAGTACTTC. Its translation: CSAWTSRINIQYF.

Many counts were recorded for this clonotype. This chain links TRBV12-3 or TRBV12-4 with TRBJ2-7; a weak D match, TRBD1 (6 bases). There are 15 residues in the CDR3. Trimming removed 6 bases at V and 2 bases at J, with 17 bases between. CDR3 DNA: TGTGCCAGCAGGAGAACAGGGCAGGGTACCTACGAGCAGTACTTC. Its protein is CASRRTGQGTYEQYF.

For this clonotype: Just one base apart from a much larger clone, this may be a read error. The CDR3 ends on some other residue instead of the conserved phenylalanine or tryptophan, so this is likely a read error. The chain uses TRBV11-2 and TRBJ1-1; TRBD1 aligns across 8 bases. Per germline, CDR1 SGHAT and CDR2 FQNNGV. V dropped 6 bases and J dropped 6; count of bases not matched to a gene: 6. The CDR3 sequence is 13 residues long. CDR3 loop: CASRPGGYAEAFL. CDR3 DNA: TGTGCCAGCAGACCAGGGGGCTACGCTGAAGCTTTCCTT.

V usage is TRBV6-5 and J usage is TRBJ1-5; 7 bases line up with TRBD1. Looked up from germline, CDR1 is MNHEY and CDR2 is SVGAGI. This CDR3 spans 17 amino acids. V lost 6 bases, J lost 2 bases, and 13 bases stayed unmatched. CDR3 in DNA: TGTGCCAGCAGCCCATCTGAGGGGGCGGGCGGCAATCAGCCCCAGCATTTT. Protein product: CASSPSEGAGGNQPQHF.

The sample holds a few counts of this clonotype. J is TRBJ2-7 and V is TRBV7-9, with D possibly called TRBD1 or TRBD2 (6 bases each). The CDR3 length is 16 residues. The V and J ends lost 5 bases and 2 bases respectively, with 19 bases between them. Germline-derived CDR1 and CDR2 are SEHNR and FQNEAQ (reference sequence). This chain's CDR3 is CASSQGLRGTPYEQYF. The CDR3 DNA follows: TGTGCCAGCAGCCAGGGGTTACGGGGGACACCCTACGAGCAGTACTTC.

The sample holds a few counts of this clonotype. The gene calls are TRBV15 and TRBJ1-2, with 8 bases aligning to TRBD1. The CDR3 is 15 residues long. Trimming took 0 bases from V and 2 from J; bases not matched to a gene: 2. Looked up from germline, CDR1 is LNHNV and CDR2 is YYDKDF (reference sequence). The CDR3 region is CATSRDRQGNYGYTF. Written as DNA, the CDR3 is TGTGCCACCAGCAGAGATCGACAGGGGAACTATGGCTACACCTTC.

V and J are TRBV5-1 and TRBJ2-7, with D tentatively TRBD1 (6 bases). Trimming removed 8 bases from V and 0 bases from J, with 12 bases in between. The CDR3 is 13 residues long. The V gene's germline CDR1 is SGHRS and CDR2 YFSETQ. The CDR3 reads CASNQGSSYEQYF. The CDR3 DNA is TGCGCCAGTAACCAGGGGTCCTCCTACGAGCAGTACTTC. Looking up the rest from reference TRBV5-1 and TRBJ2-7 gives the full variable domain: KAGVTQTPRYLIKTRGQQVTLSCSPISGHRSVSWYQQTPGQGLQFLFEYFSETQRNKGNFPGRFSGRQFSNSRSEMNVSTLELGDSALYLCASNQGSSYEQYFGPGTRLTVT.

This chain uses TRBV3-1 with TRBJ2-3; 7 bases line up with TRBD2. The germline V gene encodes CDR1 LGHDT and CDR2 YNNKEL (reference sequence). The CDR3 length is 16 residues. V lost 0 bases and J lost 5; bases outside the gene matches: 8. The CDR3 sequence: CASSQDPAGRGDTQYF. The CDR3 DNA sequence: TGTGCCAGCAGCCAAGATCCAGCGGGAAGGGGAGATACGCAGTATTTT.

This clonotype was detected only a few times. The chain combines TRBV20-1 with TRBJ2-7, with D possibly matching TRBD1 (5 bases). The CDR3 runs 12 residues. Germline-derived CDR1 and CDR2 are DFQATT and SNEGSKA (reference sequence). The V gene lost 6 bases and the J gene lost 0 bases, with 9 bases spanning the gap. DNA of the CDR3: TGCAGTGCGCCCGACAGCTCCTACGAGCAGTACTTC. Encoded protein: CSAPDSSYEQYF.

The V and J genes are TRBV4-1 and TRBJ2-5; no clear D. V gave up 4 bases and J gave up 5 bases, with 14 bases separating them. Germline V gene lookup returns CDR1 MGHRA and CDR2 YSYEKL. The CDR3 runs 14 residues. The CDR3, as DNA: TGCGCCAGCAGCCCTCCAGAGGTTAGGGAGACCCAGTACTTC. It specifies CASSPPEVRETQYF.

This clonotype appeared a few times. The CDR3 region has the DNA TGCAGCGCTACTATAGGGACAGTTCAAGAGACCCAGTACTTC. The encoded protein is CSATIGTVQETQYF. V gene TRBV29-1 combines with J gene TRBJ2-5, with 7 nucleotides matching TRBD1. CDR1 is SQVTM and CDR2 is ANQGSEA in the germline V gene. This CDR3 has 14 amino acids. V dropped 7 bases and J dropped 2; count of bases not matched to a gene: 10.